These T cell receptor beta chains were read from a single sample in a study of cytomegalovirus exposure and HLA in healthy donors. Generated by immunoSEQ multiplex PCR, the TCRdb table keeps only in-frame clones and is missing some. The sample consists of 90,000 to 150,000 clones, more than 60% of them appearing once. Sequencing was done on a sample of PBMCs. These receptors came from a middle-aged man in good health and CMV-seropositive. Both conserved end residues are trimmed from each CDR3. Fields, in order: V gene, J gene, CDR3 protein.

TRBV5-4	TRBJ1-1	ASSPRLGGVTEAF
TRBV19	TRBJ2-7	ASSIQGQGAYEQY
TRBV19	TRBJ2-1	ASSSGLAGSPEQF
TRBV2	TRBJ1-2	ASSESVPQGYT
TRBV5-1	TRBJ1-4	ASSLGSVTNEKLF
TRBV25-1	TRBJ2-7	ASSAPGWSYEQY
TRBV29-1	NA	SVAHLTYEQY
TRBV7-2	TRBJ2-5	ASSLRAGGPETQY
TRBV28	TRBJ2-1	ASSLSGSNEQF
TRBV6-6	TRBJ2-7	ASSNPIGHSYEQY
TRBV5-1	TRBJ1-2	ASSTTGTDYGYT
TRBV30	NA	AWRGTSGQSSYEQY
TRBV27	TRBJ1-5	ASRPSGQNQPQH
TRBV28	TRBJ2-3	ASRAGQGRTDTQY
TRBV6-5	TRBJ1-2	ASRTTGSNYGYT
TRBV5-6	TRBJ2-7	ASSSGQLSSYEQY
TRBV11-2	TRBJ1-2	ASSLPQGIYGYT
TRBV5-1	TRBJ1-4	ASSASDRVEKLF
TRBV5-1	TRBJ2-3	ASRSGEGTDTQY
TRBV25-1	TRBJ2-3	ASSEETQY